What follows is one T cell receptor beta chain and its context. The antigen is unknown. PCR involved 60 Vbeta and 13 Jbeta primers. In the authors' methods: Later, an analysis found 75 million to 100 million unique TCR beta chains, and 8.5 million to 12 million of these were shared. Only in-frame clones appear in the TCRdb table, and some are missing; sequencing was by immunoSEQ multiplex PCR. Clone size and the V and J calls come from that table; the DNA yielded D and trimming. The sample has 120,000 or so clones; over 65% are singletons. This record belongs to a study of cytomegalovirus exposure and HLA in healthy donors. Regarding the study as a whole: In vitro assays verified that a few CMV-associated chains recognized CMV antigens specifically. According to reports, the classifier identified cytomegalovirus status with high specificity and sensitivity. TCR beta V segments were, for the most part, productive about 87% or about 30% of the time in an earlier analysis.

The sequence came from a man in his thirties or forties in good health and CMV-seronegative. The sample consisted of PBMCs.

DNA for the CDR3: TGTGCCATCCATACAGGGGCAGATACGCAGTATTTT. Translated: CAIHTGADTQYF. The chain combines TRBV10-3 with TRBJ2-3; 7 bases map to TRBD1. V lost 8 bases and J lost 4; bases outside the gene matches: 3. The CDR3 covers 12 residues. The germline V gene encodes CDR1 ENHRY and CDR2 SYGVKD.